This T cell receptor (beta chain) comes out of a study of long-term antiretroviral therapy in people with HIV. With respect to this clone: The antigen remains undetermined.

The run of the v3.0 immunoSEQ assay was at survey level. Each sample had sequencing targeting about 35,000-50,000 T-cell genomes. Assay used: immunoSEQ multiplex PCR; TCRdb lists only in-frame clones, some missing. The sample yields 40,000 or so clones, approximately 85% seen once. V gave up 6 bases and J gave up 6 bases; unmatched junction bases: 13. Germline assignment: CDR1 MNHEY and CDR2 SMNVEV (reference sequence). The length of the CDR3 is 16 residues. Whole-study findings and limits: With ART, diversity went up but was still lower than in transplant donor controls.

The sequences come from unsorted PBMCs, collected 0.3 years after starting antiretroviral therapy. V gene TRBV27 combines with J gene TRBJ1-5, with 8 positions matching TRBD1. This clonotype was obtained from a young man with HIV. Written as DNA, the CDR3 is TGTGCCAGCAGCCCCGGGTCTGCCAGGGGGCGTCAGCCCCAGCATTTT. It translates to CASSPGSARGRQPQHF.